This T cell receptor beta chain was profiled in a study of T cell changes during pregnancy in multiple sclerosis. This CDR3 contains 14 residues. V dropped 0 bases and J dropped 9; count of bases not matched to a gene: 4. From germline, CDR1 is GTSNPN and CDR2 SVGIG (reference sequence). Assay used: immunoSEQ multiplex PCR; TCRdb lists only in-frame clones, some missing. The sample lists some 100,000 clones, roughly 92% seen once, with 0.95% to 1.5% in the top ten. This clone has more than one count but fewer than ten. Sequences were derived from peripheral blood, sampled in the second trimester of pregnancy. The source of this sequence is a female donor with multiple sclerosis, enrolled in a pregnancy study. This chain links TRBV30 with TRBJ1-6, with 8 bases matching TRBD1. The CDR3 DNA reads TGTGCCTGGAGTGTACCAGGGGGCATTTCACCCCTCCACTTT. Amino acid sequence: CAWSVPGGISPLHF.